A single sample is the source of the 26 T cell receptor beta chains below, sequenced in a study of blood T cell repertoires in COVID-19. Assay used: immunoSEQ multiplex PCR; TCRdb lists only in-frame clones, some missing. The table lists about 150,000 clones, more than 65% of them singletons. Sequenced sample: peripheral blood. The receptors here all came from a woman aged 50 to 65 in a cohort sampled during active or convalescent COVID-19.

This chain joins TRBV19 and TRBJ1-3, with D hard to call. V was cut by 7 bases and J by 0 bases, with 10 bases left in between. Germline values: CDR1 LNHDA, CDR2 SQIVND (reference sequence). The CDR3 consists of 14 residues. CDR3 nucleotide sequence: TGTGCCAGTAATAAGGAGAACTCTGGAAACACCATATATTTT. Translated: CASNKENSGNTIYF. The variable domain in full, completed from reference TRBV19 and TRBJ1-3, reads DGGITQSPKYLFRKEGQNVTLSCEQNLNHDAMYWYRQDPGQGLRLIYYSQIVNDFQKGDIAEGYSVSREKKESFPLTVTSAQKNPTAFYLCASNKENSGNTIYFGEGSWLTVV.

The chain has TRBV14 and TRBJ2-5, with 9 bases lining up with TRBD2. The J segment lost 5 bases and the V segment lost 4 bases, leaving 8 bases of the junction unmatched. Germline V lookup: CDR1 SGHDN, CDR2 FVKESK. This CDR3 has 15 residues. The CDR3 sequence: CASSPRRGGRETQYF. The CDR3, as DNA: TGTGCCAGCAGCCCGCGGCGGGGGGGCCGGGAGACCCAGTACTTC.

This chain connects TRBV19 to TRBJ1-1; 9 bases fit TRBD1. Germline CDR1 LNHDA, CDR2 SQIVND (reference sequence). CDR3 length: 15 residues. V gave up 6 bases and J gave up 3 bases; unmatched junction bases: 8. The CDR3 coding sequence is TGTGCCAGTAGCCGGACAGGGGACCCATACACTGAAGCTTTCTTT. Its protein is CASSRTGDPYTEAFF.

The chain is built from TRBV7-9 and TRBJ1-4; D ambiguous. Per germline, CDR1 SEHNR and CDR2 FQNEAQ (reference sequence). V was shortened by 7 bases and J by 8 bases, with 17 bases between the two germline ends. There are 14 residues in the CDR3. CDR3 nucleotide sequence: TGTGCCAGCAAGGAAGCTCTGTCGGGGGAAAAACTGTTTTTT. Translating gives CASKEALSGEKLFF. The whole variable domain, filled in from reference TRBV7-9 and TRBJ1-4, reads DTGVSQNPRHKITKRGQNVTFRCDPISEHNRLYWYRQTLGQGPEFLTYFQNEAQLEKSRLLSDRFSAERPKGSFSTLEIQRTEQGDSAMYLCASKEALSGEKLFFGSGTQLSVL.

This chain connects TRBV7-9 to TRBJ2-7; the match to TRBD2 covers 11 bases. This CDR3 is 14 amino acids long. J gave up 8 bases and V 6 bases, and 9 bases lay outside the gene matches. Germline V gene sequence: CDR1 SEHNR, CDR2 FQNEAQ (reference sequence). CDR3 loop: CASRSLAGGPKQYF. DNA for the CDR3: TGTGCCAGCAGATCATTAGCGGGGGGGCCTAAGCAGTACTTC.

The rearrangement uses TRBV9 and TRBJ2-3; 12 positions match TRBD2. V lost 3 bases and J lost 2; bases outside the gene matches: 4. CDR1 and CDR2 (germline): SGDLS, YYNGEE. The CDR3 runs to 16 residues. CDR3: CASSATSGGPTDTQYF. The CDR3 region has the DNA TGTGCCAGCAGCGCGACTAGCGGGGGCCCCACAGATACGCAGTATTTT.

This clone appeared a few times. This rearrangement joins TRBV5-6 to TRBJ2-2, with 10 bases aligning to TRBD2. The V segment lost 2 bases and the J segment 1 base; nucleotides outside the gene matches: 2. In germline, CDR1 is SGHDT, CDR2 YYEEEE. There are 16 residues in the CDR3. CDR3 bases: TGTGCCAGCAGCTTCCCTAGCGGGGGGAACACCGGGGAGCTGTTTTTT. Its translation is CASSFPSGGNTGELFF.

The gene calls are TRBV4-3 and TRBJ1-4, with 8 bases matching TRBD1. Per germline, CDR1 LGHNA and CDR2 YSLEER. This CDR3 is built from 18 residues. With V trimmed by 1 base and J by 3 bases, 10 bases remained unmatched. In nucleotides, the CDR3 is TGCGCCAGCAGCCAAGTAATAGTGGGGGGACAGGCTAATGAAAAACTGTTTTTT. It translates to CASSQVIVGGQANEKLFF.

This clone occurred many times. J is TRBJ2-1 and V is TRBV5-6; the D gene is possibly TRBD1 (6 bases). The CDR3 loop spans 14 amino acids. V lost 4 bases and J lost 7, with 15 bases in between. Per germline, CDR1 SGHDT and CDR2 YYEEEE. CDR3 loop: CASSRRRTENEQFF. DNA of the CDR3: TGTGCCAGCAGCCGAAGGAGGACAGAGAATGAGCAGTTCTTC.

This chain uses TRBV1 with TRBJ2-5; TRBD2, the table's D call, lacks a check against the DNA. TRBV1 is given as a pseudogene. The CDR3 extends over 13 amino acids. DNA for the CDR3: TGCACCAGCAGCCAAGCCCCTGGCGGGACCCAGTACTTC. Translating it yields CTSSQAPGGTQYF.

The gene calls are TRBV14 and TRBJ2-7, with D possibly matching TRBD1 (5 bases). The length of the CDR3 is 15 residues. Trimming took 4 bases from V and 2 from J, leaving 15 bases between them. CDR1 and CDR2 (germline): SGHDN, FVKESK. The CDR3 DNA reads TGTGCCAGCAGCCTCTGGGATGGGGCGACCTACGAGCAGTACTTC. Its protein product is CASSLWDGATYEQYF.

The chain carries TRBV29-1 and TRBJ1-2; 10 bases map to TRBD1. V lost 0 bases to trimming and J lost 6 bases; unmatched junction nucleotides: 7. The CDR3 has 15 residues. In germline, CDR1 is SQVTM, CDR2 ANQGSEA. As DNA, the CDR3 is TGCAGCGTTGAAGACTGGACAGGGGGAGAGCATGGCTACACCTTC. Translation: CSVEDWTGGEHGYTF.

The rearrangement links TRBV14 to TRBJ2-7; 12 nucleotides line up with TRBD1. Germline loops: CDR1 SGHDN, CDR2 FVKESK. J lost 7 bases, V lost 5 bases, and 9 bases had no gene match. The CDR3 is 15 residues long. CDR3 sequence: CASSGRGQGAREQYF. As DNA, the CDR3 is TGTGCCAGCAGCGGCAGGGGACAGGGGGCAAGGGAGCAGTACTTC.

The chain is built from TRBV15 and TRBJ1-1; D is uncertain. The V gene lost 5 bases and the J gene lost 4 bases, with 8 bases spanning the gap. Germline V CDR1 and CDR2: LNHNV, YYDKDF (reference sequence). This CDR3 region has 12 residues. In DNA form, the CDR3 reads TGTGCCACCAGCCCGAGAGTCACTGAAGCTTTCTTT. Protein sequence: CATSPRVTEAFF. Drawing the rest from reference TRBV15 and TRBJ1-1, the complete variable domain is DAMVIQNPRYQVTQFGKPVTLSCSQTLNHNVMYWYQQKSSQAPKLLFHYYDKDFNNEADTPDNFQSRRPNTSFCFLDIRSPGLGDTAMYLCATSPRVTEAFFGQGTRLTVV.

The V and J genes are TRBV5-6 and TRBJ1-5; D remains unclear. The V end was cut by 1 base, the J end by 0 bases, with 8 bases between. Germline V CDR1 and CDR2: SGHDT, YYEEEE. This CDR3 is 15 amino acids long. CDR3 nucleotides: TGTGCCAGCAGCTTGTTCGGGTATAGCAATCAGCCCCAGCATTTT. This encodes CASSLFGYSNQPQHF. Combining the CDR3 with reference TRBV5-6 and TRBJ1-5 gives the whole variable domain DAGVTQSPTHLIKTRGQQVTLRCSPKSGHDTVSWYQQALGQGPQFIFQYYEEEERQRGNFPDRFSGHQFPNYSSELNVNALLLGDSALYLCASSLFGYSNQPQHFGDGTRLSIL.

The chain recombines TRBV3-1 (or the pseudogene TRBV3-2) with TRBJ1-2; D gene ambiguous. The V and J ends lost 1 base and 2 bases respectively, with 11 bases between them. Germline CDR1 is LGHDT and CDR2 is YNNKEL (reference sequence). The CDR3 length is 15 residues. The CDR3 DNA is TGTGCCAGCAGCCAAGTCGCGGGAGGGAACTATGGCTACACCTTC. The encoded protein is CASSQVAGGNYGYTF.

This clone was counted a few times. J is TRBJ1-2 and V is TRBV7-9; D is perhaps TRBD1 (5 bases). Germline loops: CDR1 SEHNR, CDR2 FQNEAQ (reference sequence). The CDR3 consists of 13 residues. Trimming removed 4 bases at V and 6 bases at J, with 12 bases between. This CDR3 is CASSSGGSHGYTF. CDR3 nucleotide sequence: TGTGCCAGCAGCTCGGGGGGATCCCATGGCTACACCTTC.

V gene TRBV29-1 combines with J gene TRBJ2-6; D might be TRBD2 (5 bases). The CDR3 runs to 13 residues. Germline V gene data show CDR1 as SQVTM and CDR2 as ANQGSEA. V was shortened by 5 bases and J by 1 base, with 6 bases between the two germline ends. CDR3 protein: CSVRGSGANVLTF. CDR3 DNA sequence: TGCAGCGTTCGGGGTTCTGGGGCCAACGTCCTGACTTTC.

The CDR3 reads CASSATADTQYF. The CDR3 DNA reads as TGTGCCAGCAGTGCGACAGCAGATACGCAGTATTTT. The chain joins TRBV27 to TRBJ2-3; perhaps TRBD1 as D (5 bases). The germline V gene has CDR1 MNHEY and CDR2 SMNVEV (reference sequence). This CDR3 contains 12 residues. The V end was cut by 5 bases, the J end by 4 bases, with 7 bases between.

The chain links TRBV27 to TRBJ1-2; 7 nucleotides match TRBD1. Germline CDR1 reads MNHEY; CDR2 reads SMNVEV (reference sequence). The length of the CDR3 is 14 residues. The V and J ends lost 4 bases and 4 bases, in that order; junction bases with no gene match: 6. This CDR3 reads CASSSGTDFYGYTF. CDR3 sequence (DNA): TGTGCCAGCAGTTCAGGGACAGACTTCTATGGCTACACCTTC.

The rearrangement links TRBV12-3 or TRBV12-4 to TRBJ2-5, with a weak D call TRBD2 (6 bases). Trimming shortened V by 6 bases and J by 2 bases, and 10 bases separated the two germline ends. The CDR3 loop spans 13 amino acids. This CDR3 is CASSELAQETQYF. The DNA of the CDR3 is TGTGCCAGCAGCGAACTAGCACAAGAGACCCAGTACTTC.

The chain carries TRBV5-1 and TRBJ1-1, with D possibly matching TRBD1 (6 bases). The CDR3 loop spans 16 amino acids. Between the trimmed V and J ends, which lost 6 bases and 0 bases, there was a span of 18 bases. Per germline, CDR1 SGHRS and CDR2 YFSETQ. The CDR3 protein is CASTSGRTAMNTEAFF. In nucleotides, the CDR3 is TGCGCCAGCACCTCGGGGCGGACAGCCATGAACACTGAAGCTTTCTTT.

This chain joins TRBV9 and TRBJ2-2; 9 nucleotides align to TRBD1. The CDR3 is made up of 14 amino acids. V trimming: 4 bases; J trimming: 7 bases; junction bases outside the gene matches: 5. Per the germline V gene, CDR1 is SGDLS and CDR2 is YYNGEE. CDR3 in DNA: TGTGCCAGCAGCACCTCGACAGGGGGCGGGGAGCTGTTTTTT. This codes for CASSTSTGGGELFF.

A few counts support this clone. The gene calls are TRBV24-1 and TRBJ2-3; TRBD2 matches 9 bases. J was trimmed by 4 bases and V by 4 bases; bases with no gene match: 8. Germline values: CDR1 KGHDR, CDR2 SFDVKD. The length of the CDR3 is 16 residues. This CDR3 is CATSDPGTSISDTQYF. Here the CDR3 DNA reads TGTGCCACCAGTGACCCGGGGACTAGCATCTCAGATACGCAGTATTTT.

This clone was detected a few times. CDR3 bases: TGTGCCAGCGCCGGTCCGAATCAGCCCCAGCATTTT. Its protein product is CASAGPNQPQHF. This chain connects TRBV19 to TRBJ1-5; D gene ambiguous. The V gene lost 9 bases and the J gene lost 4 bases, with 10 bases spanning the gap. From germline, CDR1 is LNHDA and CDR2 SQIVND (reference sequence). The CDR3 totals 12 residues. Full variable domain (remainder filled in from reference TRBV19 and TRBJ1-5): DGGITQSPKYLFRKEGQNVTLSCEQNLNHDAMYWYRQDPGQGLRLIYYSQIVNDFQKGDIAEGYSVSREKKESFPLTVTSAQKNPTAFYLCASAGPNQPQHFGDGTRLSIL.

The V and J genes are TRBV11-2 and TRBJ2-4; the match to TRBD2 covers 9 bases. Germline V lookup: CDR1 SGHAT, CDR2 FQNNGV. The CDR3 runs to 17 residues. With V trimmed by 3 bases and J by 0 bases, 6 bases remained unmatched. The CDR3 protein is CASSLASGGTAKNIQYF. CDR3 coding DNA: TGTGCCAGCAGCTTGGCAAGCGGGGGGACAGCCAAAAACATTCAGTACTTC.